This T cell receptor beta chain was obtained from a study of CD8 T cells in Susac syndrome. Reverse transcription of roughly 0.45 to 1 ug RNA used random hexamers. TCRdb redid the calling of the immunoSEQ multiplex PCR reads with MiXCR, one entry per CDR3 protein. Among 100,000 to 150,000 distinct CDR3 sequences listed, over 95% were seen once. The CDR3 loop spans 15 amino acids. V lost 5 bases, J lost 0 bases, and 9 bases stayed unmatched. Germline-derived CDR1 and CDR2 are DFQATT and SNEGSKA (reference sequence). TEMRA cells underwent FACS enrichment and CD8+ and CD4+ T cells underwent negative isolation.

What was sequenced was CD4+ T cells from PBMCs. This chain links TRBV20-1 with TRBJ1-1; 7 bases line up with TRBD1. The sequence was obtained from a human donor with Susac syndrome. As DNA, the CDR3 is TGCAGTGCTCCCGCGACAGGGCGGGTGAACACTGAAGCTTTCTTT. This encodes CSAPATGRVNTEAFF.